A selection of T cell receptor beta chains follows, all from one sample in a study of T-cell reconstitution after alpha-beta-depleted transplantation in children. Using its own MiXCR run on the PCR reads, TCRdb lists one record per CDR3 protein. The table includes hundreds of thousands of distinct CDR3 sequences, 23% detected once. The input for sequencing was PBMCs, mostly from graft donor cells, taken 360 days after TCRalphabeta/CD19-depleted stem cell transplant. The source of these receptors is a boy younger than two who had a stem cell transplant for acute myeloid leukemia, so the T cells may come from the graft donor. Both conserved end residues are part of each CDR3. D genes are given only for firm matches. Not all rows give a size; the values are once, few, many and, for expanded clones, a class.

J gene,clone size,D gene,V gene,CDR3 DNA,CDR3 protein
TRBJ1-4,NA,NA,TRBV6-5,TGTGCCAGCAGTTACGACAGAACAACTAATGAAAAACTGTTTTTT,CASSYDRTTNEKLFF
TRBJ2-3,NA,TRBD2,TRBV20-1,TGCAGTGGCACCGGGGGGGCCTCAGATACGCAGTATTTT,CSGTGGASDTQYF
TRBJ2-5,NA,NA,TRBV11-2,TGTGCCAGCAGCTTAGAACTCGCGACTAGAGGGGCCCAAGAGACCCAGTACTTC,CASSLELATRGAQETQYF
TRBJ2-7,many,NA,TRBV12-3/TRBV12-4,TGTGCCAGCAGTCCCGGCAGTTCGGGGGACCGCGTCGACTTC,CASSPGSSGDRVDF
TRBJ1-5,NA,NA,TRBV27,TGTGCCAGCAGTATGACAGTCGACCAGCCCCAGCATTTT,CASSMTVDQPQHF
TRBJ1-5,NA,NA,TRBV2,TGTGCCAGCAGTGAAGAAGGACCTCTGGGAAGGTGGGGGAATCAGCCCCAGCATTTT,CASSEEGPLGRWGNQPQHF
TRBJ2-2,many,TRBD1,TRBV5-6,TGTGCCAGCAGGGTAACAGGGGGCTTGAACACCGGGGAGCTGTTTTTT,CASRVTGGLNTGELFF
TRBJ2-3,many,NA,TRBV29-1,TGCAGCGCCAGTAGGGGATCTGGAGATACGCAGTATTTT,CSASRGSGDTQYF
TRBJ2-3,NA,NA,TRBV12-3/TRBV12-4,TGTGCCAGCAGCCTCCTAGCAGCAGATACGCAGTATTTT,CASSLLAADTQYF
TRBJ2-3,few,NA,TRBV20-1,TGCAGTGCTAAAGATATTACCACGGGGTATACGCAGTATTTT,CSAKDITTGYTQYF
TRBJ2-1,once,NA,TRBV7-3,TGTGCCAGCAGCTTAAATGGGGGAAATGAGCAGTTCTTC,CASSLNGGNEQFF
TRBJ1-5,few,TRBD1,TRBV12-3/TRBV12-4,TGTGCCAGCAGTGACAGGGTAGGCGTTCAGCCCCAGCATTTT,CASSDRVGVQPQHF
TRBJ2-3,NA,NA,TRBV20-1,TGCAGTGCTCCGCACCTCTTAGATACGCAGTATTTT,CSAPHLLDTQYF
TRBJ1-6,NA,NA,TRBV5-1,TGCGCCAGCAGCTTGGGTATGGGTGGATCCTATAATTCACCCCTCCACTTT,CASSLGMGGSYNSPLHF
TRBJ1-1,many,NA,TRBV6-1,TGTGCCAGCAGTGAAGCGCGTCGGGCTTTCTTT,CASSEARRAFF
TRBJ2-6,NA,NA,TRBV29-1,TGCAGCGTTCTCGACTCCGGACTAATCTCTGGGGCCAACGTCCTGACTTTC,CSVLDSGLISGANVLTF
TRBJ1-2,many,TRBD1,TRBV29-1,TGCAGCGTTGAAGTCGGGGGACAGGGAGCTAACTATGGCTACACCTTC,CSVEVGGQGANYGYTF
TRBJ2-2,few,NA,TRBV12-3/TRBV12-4,TGTGCCAGCAGCCTTAGAGGGGCGCGGACCGGGGAGCTGTTTTTT,CASSLRGARTGELFF
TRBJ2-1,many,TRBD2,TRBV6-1,TGTGCCAGCAGATCTAGCGGGGCATACAATGAGCAGTTCTTC,CASRSSGAYNEQFF
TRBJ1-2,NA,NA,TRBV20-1,TGCAGTGCCCGGACACCCCTTAACTATGGCTACACCTTC,CSARTPLNYGYTF
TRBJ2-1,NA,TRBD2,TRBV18,TGTGCCAGCTCGCCGATACTAGCGGGGGTATACAATGAGCAGTTCTTC,CASSPILAGVYNEQFF
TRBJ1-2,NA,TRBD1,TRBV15,TGTGCCACCAGCAGCGTGGACAGGGGGAATGGCTACACCTTC,CATSSVDRGNGYTF
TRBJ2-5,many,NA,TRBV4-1,TGCGCCAGCAGCCAAGATGACCGAACCCTTAGGAAGACCCAGTACTTC,CASSQDDRTLRKTQYF
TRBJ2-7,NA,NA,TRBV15,TGTGCCACCAGCAGAGGACACCTCTACGAGCAGTACTTC,CATSRGHLYEQYF
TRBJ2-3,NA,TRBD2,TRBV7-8,TGTGCCAGCAGCTTACTAGCGGTAGGCCCAGATACGCAGTATTTT,CASSLLAVGPDTQYF
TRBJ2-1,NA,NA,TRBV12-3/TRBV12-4,TGTGCCAGCAGTTTCACGCAGAGCTCCTACAATGAGCAGTTCTTC,CASSFTQSSYNEQFF
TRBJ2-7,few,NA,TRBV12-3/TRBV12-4,TGTGCCAGCAGTTTCCTTGGGGGACTCTCCTACGAGCAGTACTTC,CASSFLGGLSYEQYF
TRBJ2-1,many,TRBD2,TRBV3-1,TGTGCCAGCAGCCGACTAGCGGGGGGATCACATGAGCAGTTCTTC,CASSRLAGGSHEQFF
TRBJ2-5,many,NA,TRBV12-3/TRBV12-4,TGTGCCAGCAGTTTGGATGAGCGGACCCAGTACTTC,CASSLDERTQYF
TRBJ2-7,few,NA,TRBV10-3,TGTGCCATCAGTGTGGCCCTATACGAGCAGTACTTC,CAISVALYEQYF
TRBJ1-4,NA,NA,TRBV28,TGTGCCACGGGGGCCGGCGATAGTGAAAAACTGTTTTTT,CATGAGDSEKLFF
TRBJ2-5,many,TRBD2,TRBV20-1,TGCAGTGCCGCCGGGACTAGCATGGAGACCCAGTACTTC,CSAAGTSMETQYF
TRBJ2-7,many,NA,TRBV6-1,TGTGCCAGCAGTGAACAGCTCTACGAGCAGTACTTC,CASSEQLYEQYF
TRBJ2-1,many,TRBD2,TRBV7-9,TGTGCCAGCAGGAGGAGCGGGGGAGCACACAATGAGCAGTTCTTC,CASRRSGGAHNEQFF
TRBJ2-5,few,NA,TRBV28,TGTGCCAGCAGCACCGGGACTCGCGGCGAGACCCAGTACTTC,CASSTGTRGETQYF
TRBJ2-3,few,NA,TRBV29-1,TGCAGCGTTGAAAGTTCTTTGCCCCGGGGATATCGCGCAGATACGCAGTATTTT,CSVESSLPRGYRADTQYF
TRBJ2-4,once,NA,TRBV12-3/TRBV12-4,TGTGCCAGCAGTCCTGGACAGAGGAGGTCCCAAAACATTCAGTACTTC,CASSPGQRRSQNIQYF
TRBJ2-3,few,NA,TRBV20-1,TGCAGTGCTAACACAGCTAGCACAGATACGCAGTATTTT,CSANTASTDTQYF
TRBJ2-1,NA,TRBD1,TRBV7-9,TGTGCCAGCAGCCCTACAGGGGGTTCAACCTACAATGAGCAGTTCTTC,CASSPTGGSTYNEQFF
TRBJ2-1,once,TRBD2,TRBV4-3,TGCGCCAGCAGCCAAGAGCCTAGCGGGGGGCCCTCCTACAATGAGCAGTCCTTC,CASSQEPSGGPSYNEQSF
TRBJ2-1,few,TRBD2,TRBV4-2,TGTGCCAGCAGCCGAGGGACTAGCGGGGAGAATGAGCAGTTCTTC,CASSRGTSGENEQFF
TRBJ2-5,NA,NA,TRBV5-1,TGCGCCAGCAGCTCCCCGGCGACGGGAATCGTCGAGACCCAGTACTTC,CASSSPATGIVETQYF
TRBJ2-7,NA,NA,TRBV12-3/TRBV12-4,TGTGCCAGCAGCCCCGGGGCCGTCTACGAGCAGTACTTC,CASSPGAVYEQYF
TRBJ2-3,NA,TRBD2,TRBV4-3,TGCGCCAGCAGCCAAGTTAGGTACGGCGGGGGAACAGATACGCAGTATTTT,CASSQVRYGGGTDTQYF
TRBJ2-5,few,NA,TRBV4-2,TGTGCCAGCGGACGGGAAGGGACAACCGAGACCCAGTACTTC,CASGREGTTETQYF
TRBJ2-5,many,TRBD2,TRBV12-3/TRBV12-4,TGTGCCAGCAGCCTCTTTAGCGGGGGGGCGGAAGAGACCCAGTACTTC,CASSLFSGGAEETQYF
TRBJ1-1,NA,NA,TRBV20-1,TGCAGTGCTAGGCAGTACGGGGGTACTGAAGCTTTCTTT,CSARQYGGTEAFF
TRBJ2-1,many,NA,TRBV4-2,TGTGCCAGCAGAACCATTCGGGACTTAGCTAGCCCCTCCGACAATGAGCAGTTCTTC,CASRTIRDLASPSDNEQFF
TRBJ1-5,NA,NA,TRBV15,TGTGCCACCAGCCCCAGGGTGGGGTATAGCAATCAGCCCCAGCATTTT,CATSPRVGYSNQPQHF
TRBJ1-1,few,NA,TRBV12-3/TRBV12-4,TGTGCCAGCCACCCCGACGGGCGCACTGAAGCTTTCTTT,CASHPDGRTEAFF
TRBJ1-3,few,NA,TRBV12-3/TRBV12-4,TGTGCCAGCAGTTTCGTCCTCTCTGGAAACACCATATATTTT,CASSFVLSGNTIYF
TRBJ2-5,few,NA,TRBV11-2,TGTGCCAGCAGCTTAGTATTCAGGACAAACCACCAAGAGACCCAGTACTTC,CASSLVFRTNHQETQYF
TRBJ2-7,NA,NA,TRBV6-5,TGTGCCAGCAGTTCCCAACGGGGTATATACGAGCAGTACTTC,CASSSQRGIYEQYF
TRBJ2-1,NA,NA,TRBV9,TGTGCCAGCAGCGCCGGTTATTGGGCCAGGGATGAGCAGTTCTTC,CASSAGYWARDEQFF
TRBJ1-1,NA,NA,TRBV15,TGTGCCACCAGAGGGGCCATGAACACTGAAGCTTTCTTT,CATRGAMNTEAFF
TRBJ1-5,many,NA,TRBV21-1,TGTGCCAGCAGCCCCCCGATCCACTGCCGTGGCAATCAGCCCCAGCATTTT,CASSPPIHCRGNQPQHF
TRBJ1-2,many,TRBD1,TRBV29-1,TGCAGCGTTGAAGATCAGGGGGCGCTTGGCTACACCTTC,CSVEDQGALGYTF